Here is one T cell receptor (beta chain) with its context. Its antigen is still unknown. No base-level quality is on record; no much larger clone is a single base apart. CDR1 is given as LGHNA and CDR2 as YNFKEQ, both from the germline V gene. Trimming removed 1 base from V and 0 bases from J; the gene matches leave 7 bases unexplained. There are 17 amino acids in the CDR3, from cysteine to phenylalanine inclusive. Only the CDR3 DNA stays, 51 bases, in frame from base 1. TCRbeta CDR3 regions were amplified from genomic DNA using the immunoSEQ Assay, a bias-controlled multiplex PCR. Per the original workflow: Within the assay, amplification of reference gene primers was used to estimate how many nucleated cells each sample contained. To quantify the absolute abundance of each unique TCRbeta CDR3 rearrangement, sequence reads were collapsed and filtered. For each sample, productive Simpson clonality was calculated as the square root of Simpson's diversity index over productive rearrangements. What TCRdb holds here is the immuneACCESS table cut down to in-frame rearrangements. Part of the clones is not present; checked against another copy, under half of the missing clones reflect an unresolved V gene, and the others are unexplained. The V and J calls and clone size come from that table; D and trimming were worked out from the DNA. In all, the sample holds hundreds of thousands of clones, and roughly 90% of those were seen once. The ten most abundant clones make up approximately 3% of the sample.

This sample is part of a study of blood T cell repertoires in COVID-19 (dated by TCRdb to 2019 to 2021). Background for the entire study: The collaborator samples originated in the United States, Italy and Spain and spanned the acute and convalescent phases of COVID-19. Where available, HLA class I and class II types were taken from metadata supplied by the sample provider and were not determined by assay-based typing. The material from the prospective study consisted of cDNA or gDNA derived from T cells, B-cell-depleted T cells, or PBMCs. Deeply sampled blood TCRbeta repertoires from subjects exposed to, actively infected with, or recovered from COVID-19 were included in the dataset. The sample metadata nearly always contained a de-identified subject ID, COVID-19 status, age in years and sex. Samples were obtained from the ongoing ImmuneRACE study (first 160 participants) and from approximately 1,200 subjects provided by 6 global collaborators. The repertoires were made available in a free public database intended to serve as a resource for research on the immune response to SARS-CoV-2. Summary of the overall study and its limitations: How much clinical and demographic metadata was included differed by source and by participant, and the metadata was provided uncurated.

One collaborating source in Seattle enrolled patients during active infection and followed them longitudinally through the course of disease. Collaborating institutions collected whole blood in K2EDTA tubes following their own protocols. For TCRbeta analysis, collaborators shipped samples as frozen whole blood, isolated PBMCs, or DNA extracted from either of those sample types. This receptor chain uses TRBV4-2 and TRBJ2-7, with 9 middle bases fitting TRBD1. Sequencing used peripheral blood. The receptor was isolated from a woman in her twenties or thirties with COVID-19, enrolled during active disease. The CDR3 protein sequence reads: CASSQGTLTGGSYEQYF. The DNA reads TGTGCCAGCAGCCAAGGGACCTTGACAGGGGGCTCCTACGAGCAGTACTTC.